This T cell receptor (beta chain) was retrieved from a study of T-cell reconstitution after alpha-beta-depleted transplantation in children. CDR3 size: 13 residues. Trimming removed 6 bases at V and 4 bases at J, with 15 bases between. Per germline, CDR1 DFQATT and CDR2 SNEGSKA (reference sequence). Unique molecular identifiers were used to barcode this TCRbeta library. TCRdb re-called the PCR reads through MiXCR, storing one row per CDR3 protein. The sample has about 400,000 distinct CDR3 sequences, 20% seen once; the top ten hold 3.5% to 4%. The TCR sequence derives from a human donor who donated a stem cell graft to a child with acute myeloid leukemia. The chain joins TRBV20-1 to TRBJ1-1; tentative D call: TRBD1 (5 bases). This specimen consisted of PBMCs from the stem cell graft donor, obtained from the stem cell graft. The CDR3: CSANTGWGTEAFF. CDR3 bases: TGCAGTGCAAACACAGGATGGGGCACTGAAGCTTTCTTT.